This paragraph covers one T cell receptor beta chain sequence. Its specific antigen is unknown. One base away there is no much larger clone; base qualities are not given. The library was generated by the immunoSEQ multiplex PCR assay. TCRdb provides this immuneACCESS table in a form limited to in-frame rearrangements. Some clones are lacking; in checked studies, under half of them reflect an unresolved V gene, and why the rest are absent is not known. The sample records about 97,000 clones, about 91% of which are singletons. The ten largest clones add up to under 3% of the sample. Looking up the germline V gene (reference sequence) yields CDR1 GTSNPN and CDR2 SVGIG. From the cysteine through the phenylalanine, the CDR3 covers 14 amino acids. Just CDR3 DNA is preserved here, 42 bases in frame from base 1. Trimming costs V 1 base and J 2 bases, and their ends lie 9 bases apart. This entry is derived from a study of control samples from healthy donors and cancer patients (dated by TCRdb to about 2020).

The sequence links TRBV30 to TRBJ1-3, with no D gene named confidently. Sample: blood. This receptor was identified in a woman younger than 30 in good health. The DNA sequence is TGTGCCTGGAGTGCCGGGTTGCCTGGAAACACCATATATTTT. This is translated as CAWSAGLPGNTIYF. The variable domain in full, with residues beyond the CDR3 obtained from the reference TRBV30 and TRBJ1-3 genes, is SQTIHQWPATLVQPVGSPLSLECTVEGTSNPNLYWYRQAAGRGLQLLFYSVGIGQISSEVPQNLSASRPQDRQFILSSKKLLLSDSGFYLCAWSAGLPGNTIYFGEGSWLTVV.